One T cell receptor (beta chain) is described in this entry. Donors uniformly comprised healthy Caucasians. With template switching, a universal primer site was added, and the cDNA carried unique molecular identifiers. Via MiXCR, TCRdb re-called the 5' RACE reads, giving one row per CDR3 protein. The repertoire includes more than 1.5 million distinct CDR3 sequences, about 30% of them detected once, and 0.27% sits in the top ten. The data are from a study of identical twins. The CDR3 contains 13 residues. The germline CDR1 and CDR2 sequences are DFQATT and SNEGSKA (reference sequence). V lost 0 bases and J 7 bases, leaving 12 bases between the germline ends.

This receptor was obtained from a newborn girl in good health. The sample was cord blood. V is TRBV20-1 and J is TRBJ1-2; D remains unclear. In nucleotides, the CDR3 is TGCAGTGCTAGAGATGCCCGTAGTACTGGCTACACCTTC. Translating it yields CSARDARSTGYTF.